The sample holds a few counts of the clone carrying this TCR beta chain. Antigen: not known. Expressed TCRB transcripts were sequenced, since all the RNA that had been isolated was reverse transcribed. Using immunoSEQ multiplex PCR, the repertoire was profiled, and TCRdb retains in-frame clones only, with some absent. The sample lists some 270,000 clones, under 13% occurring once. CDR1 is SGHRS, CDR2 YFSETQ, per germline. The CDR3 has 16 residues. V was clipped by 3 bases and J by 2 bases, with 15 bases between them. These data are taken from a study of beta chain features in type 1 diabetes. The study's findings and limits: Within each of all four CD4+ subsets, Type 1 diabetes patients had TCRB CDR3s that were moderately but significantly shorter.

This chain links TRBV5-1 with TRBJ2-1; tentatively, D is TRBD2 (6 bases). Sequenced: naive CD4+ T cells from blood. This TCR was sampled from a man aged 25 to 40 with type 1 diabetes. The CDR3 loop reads CASSSGDFPAYNEQFF. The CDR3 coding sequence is TGCGCCAGCAGCTCCGGGGACTTCCCCGCCTACAATGAGCAGTTCTTC.